Each of the 29 T cell receptor beta chains below was sequenced from the same sample in a study of T cell changes during pregnancy in multiple sclerosis. Some clones are missing from TCRdb's copy, which holds only in-frame ones; the method was immunoSEQ multiplex PCR. The table lists about 36,000 clones, more than 75% of them singletons, with about 0.58% in the top ten. The specimen comprised CD4+ T cells from peripheral blood mononuclear cells, sampled in the first trimester of pregnancy. The receptor set was obtained from a female donor with multiple sclerosis, enrolled in a pregnancy study.

The rearrangement uses TRBV7-8 and TRBJ2-1, with a weak D call TRBD2 (5 bases). Trimming took off 4 bases at V and 7 bases at J, with 23 bases between the two ends. This CDR3 has 17 residues. The V gene's germline CDR1 is SGHVS and CDR2 FQNEAQ. This chain's CDR3 is CASSWGRFSSGPNEQFF. The CDR3 DNA sequence: TGTGCCAGCAGCTGGGGTAGGTTTTCAAGCGGTCCTAATGAGCAGTTCTTC. Full variable domain (remainder filled in from reference TRBV7-8 and TRBJ2-1): GAGVSQSPRYKVAKRGQDVALRCDPISGHVSLFWYQQALGQGPEFLTYFQNEAQLDKSGLPSDRFFAERPEGSVSTLKIQRTQQEDSAVYLCASSWGRFSSGPNEQFFGPGTRLTVL.

The chain has TRBV18 and TRBJ1-2; 11 bases agree with TRBD1. CDR3 length equals 18 residues. The J segment lost 0 bases and the V segment lost 3 bases, leaving 9 bases of the junction unmatched. Per the germline V gene, CDR1 is KGHSH and CDR2 is LQKENI. CDR3 nucleotides: TGTGCCAGCTCACCGGACAGGGGGCGGGAGCTATCTAACTATGGCTACACCTTC. Protein product: CASSPDRGRELSNYGYTF.

This chain connects TRBV27 to TRBJ1-6, with 8 bases fitting TRBD1. Germline CDR1 reads MNHEY; CDR2 reads SMNVEV (reference sequence). The CDR3 consists of 15 residues. With 6 bases clipped from V and 7 bases from J, the junction kept 8 bases outside the gene matches. CDR3 amino acids: CASRTVQGGNSPLHF. CDR3 DNA sequence: TGTGCCAGCAGAACCGTACAGGGGGGAAATTCACCCCTCCACTTT.

The V and J genes are TRBV30 and TRBJ2-6; a possible D gene is TRBD1 (5 bases). The CDR3 is 13 amino acids. The germline V and J ends were trimmed by 5 bases and 0 bases, with 5 bases remaining between them. CDR1 is GTSNPN and CDR2 is SVGIG in the germline V gene (reference sequence). CDR3 DNA sequence: TGTGCCTGGCAGGGCTCTGGGGCCAACGTCCTGACTTTC. It specifies CAWQGSGANVLTF. The full variable domain, rest sourced from reference TRBV30 and TRBJ2-6, is SQTIHQWPATLVQPVGSPLSLECTVEGTSNPNLYWYRQAAGRGLQLLFYSVGIGQISSEVPQNLSASRPQDRQFILSSKKLLLSDSGFYLCAWQGSGANVLTFGAGSRLTVL.

The V gene is TRBV7-9, the J gene TRBJ2-2; 8 nucleotides align to TRBD2. V shed 3 bases and J 8 bases; nucleotides not matched to a gene: 11. CDR1 SEHNR and CDR2 FQNEAQ come from the germline V gene (reference sequence). The CDR3 loop spans 16 amino acids. The CDR3 DNA follows: TGTGCCAGCAGCTTTCTCAGCGGGAGAAATTCTGGGGAGCTGTTTTTT. Protein sequence: CASSFLSGRNSGELFF.

V usage is TRBV5-4 and J usage is TRBJ1-3; 12 bases are a match to TRBD1. Germline values: CDR1 SGHNT, CDR2 YYREEE (reference sequence). There are 20 residues in the CDR3. V lost 4 bases to trimming and J lost 0 bases; unmatched junction nucleotides: 14. The CDR3 spells CASSKGQGALGPLSGNTIYF. The CDR3 DNA follows: TGTGCCAGCAGCAAGGGACAGGGGGCATTGGGTCCCCTCTCTGGAAACACCATATATTTT.

The chain uses TRBV19 and TRBJ2-2; D may be TRBD2 (6 bases). Per the germline V gene, CDR1 is LNHDA and CDR2 is SQIVND (reference sequence). CDR3 size: 16 residues. V lost 5 bases and J lost 2, with 15 bases in between. The CDR3 DNA follows: TGTGCCAGTAGTTCCCGGCTAGCGCCAAACACCGGGGAGCTGTTTTTT. This translates into CASSSRLAPNTGELFF.

This chain connects TRBV19 to TRBJ2-1; 7 bases agree with TRBD2. The CDR3 runs to 14 residues. The V gene end was trimmed by 5 bases and the J gene end by 2 bases; junction bases not matched to a gene: 3. Germline CDR1 reads LNHDA; CDR2 reads SQIVND (reference sequence). The CDR3 region has the DNA TGTGCCAGTAGTGGCGGGAGTACCTACAATGAGCAGTTCTTC. As protein: CASSGGSTYNEQFF.

The V call is TRBV5-5, the J call TRBJ2-7; 12 nucleotides line up with TRBD1. In germline, CDR1 is SGHKS, CDR2 YYEKEE (reference sequence). V was clipped by 4 bases and J by 5 bases; unmatched bases: 7. CDR3 size: 15 residues. The CDR3 region is CASSPTGTGGDEQYF. The CDR3 bases are TGTGCCAGCAGCCCAACCGGGACAGGGGGCGACGAGCAGTACTTC.

The rearrangement links TRBV5-1 to TRBJ2-3; 9 nucleotides align to TRBD1. V shed 6 bases and J 2 bases; nucleotides not matched to a gene: 7. Germline loops: CDR1 SGHRS, CDR2 YFSETQ. This CDR3 is built from 15 residues. The CDR3 protein is CASIMDRGDTDTQYF. The CDR3 DNA reads as TGCGCCAGCATCATGGACAGGGGAGACACAGATACGCAGTATTTT.

The chain combines TRBV10-3 with TRBJ2-7, with D possibly TRBD1 on 5 matching bases. The germline gives CDR1 ENHRY, CDR2 SYGVKD. The CDR3 consists of 13 residues. Between the trimmed V and J ends, which lost 3 bases and 3 bases, there was a span of 9 bases. The CDR3 reads CAISDLRGYEQYF. CDR3 in DNA: TGTGCCATCAGTGACCTAAGGGGCTACGAGCAGTACTTC.

This sequence joins TRBV5-6 and TRBJ1-5; 12 bases map to TRBD1. The CDR3 covers 16 residues. Germline-derived CDR1 and CDR2 are SGHDT and YYEEEE. V trimming: 4 bases; J trimming: 3 bases; junction bases outside the gene matches: 5. The CDR3 DNA follows: TGTGCCAGCAGCCTGCGGGACAGGGGGCTCAATCAGCCCCAGCATTTT. Translating it yields CASSLRDRGLNQPQHF. The full variable domain, with the rest looked up from reference TRBV5-6 and TRBJ1-5, is DAGVTQSPTHLIKTRGQQVTLRCSPKSGHDTVSWYQQALGQGPQFIFQYYEEEERQRGNFPDRFSGHQFPNYSSELNVNALLLGDSALYLCASSLRDRGLNQPQHFGDGTRLSIL.

The V gene is TRBV19, the J gene TRBJ2-7; 7 nucleotides agree with TRBD1. Germline CDR1 reads LNHDA; CDR2 reads SQIVND (reference sequence). With 3 bases clipped from V and 5 bases from J, the junction kept 7 bases outside the gene matches. This CDR3 is built from 14 residues. For the CDR3, the DNA is TGTGCCAGTAGTATCGGGACAGTAATTGACGAGCAGTACTTC. Amino acids: CASSIGTVIDEQYF.

The chain uses TRBV18 and TRBJ2-4; tentative D call: TRBD1 (6 bases). The CDR3 has 16 residues. Germline CDR1 KGHSH, CDR2 LQKENI. V lost 2 bases to trimming and J lost 1 base, with 12 bases between them. This CDR3 is CASSPGPGVAKNIQYF. The CDR3, as DNA: TGTGCCAGCTCACCAGGGCCAGGGGTCGCCAAAAACATTCAGTACTTC.

This clone was seen just once. This chain joins TRBV30 and TRBJ2-2, with 7 bases identical to TRBD1. The CDR3 has 13 residues. Germline V gives CDR1 GTSNPN, CDR2 SVGIG (reference sequence). V lost 5 bases and J lost 5; bases outside the gene matches: 5. DNA of the CDR3: TGTGCCTGGGACAGGGTCCAAACCGGGGAGCTGTTTTTT. It translates to CAWDRVQTGELFF.

To note about this clone: At one of its ends the junction is not consistent with the germline gene, which may arise from a read error. CDR3 DNA: TGTGCCTGGAGTGTAGGTGGGACAGGCCAAGGGACCCAGTACTTC. Its protein is CAWSVGGTGQGTQYF. The chain carries TRBV30 and TRBJ2-5; 8 bases are shared with TRBD1. Germline CDR1 is GTSNPN and CDR2 is SVGIG (reference sequence). The CDR3 covers 15 residues.

The chain uses TRBV19 and TRBJ2-1, with D possibly being TRBD2 (6 bases). Trimming shortened V by 4 bases and J by 13 bases, and 11 bases separated the two germline ends. Per germline, CDR1 LNHDA and CDR2 SQIVND (reference sequence). CDR3 length: 11 residues. The CDR3 coding sequence is TGTGCCAGTAGTACGGGACTGGACCAGTTCTTC. Its protein is CASSTGLDQFF.

This sequence joins TRBV11-2 and TRBJ2-1, with 12 nucleotides matching TRBD1. J gave up 15 bases and V 0 bases, and 12 bases lay outside the gene matches. CDR1 SGHAT and CDR2 FQNNGV come from the germline V gene. This CDR3 has 16 residues. This CDR3 is CASSLDLGQGADRRFF. The CDR3 nucleotides are TGTGCCAGCAGCTTAGATCTGGGACAGGGGGCCGACCGACGGTTCTTC.

The rearrangement links TRBV30 to TRBJ2-7, with D perhaps TRBD2 (5 bases). The CDR3 is 11 residues long. The V end lost 8 bases, the J end lost 1 base, and 9 bases lay between the germline ends. Germline loops: CDR1 GTSNPN, CDR2 SVGIG (reference sequence). CDR3 protein: CAGRESYEQYF. CDR3 in DNA: TGTGCCGGAAGGGAGTCCTACGAGCAGTACTTC.

The J gene is TRBJ2-7, the V gene TRBV6-5, with D perhaps TRBD2 (5 bases). The CDR3 sequence is 15 residues long. Between the trimmed V and J ends, which lost 0 bases and 0 bases, there was a span of 9 bases. Germline V lookup: CDR1 MNHEY, CDR2 SVGAGI. The CDR3 loop is CASSYSPGSSYEQYF. The CDR3 DNA sequence: TGTGCCAGCAGTTACTCGCCGGGAAGCTCCTACGAGCAGTACTTC.

This chain joins TRBV19 and TRBJ2-2, with D possibly being TRBD1 (5 bases). The ends were cut back, 3 bases at V and 6 bases at J, with 11 bases in the middle. CDR1 LNHDA and CDR2 SQIVND come from the germline V gene (reference sequence). The CDR3 runs 14 residues. CDR3 nucleotide sequence: TGTGCCAGTAGTATCGGCAGGGCCCCCGGGGAGCTGTTTTTT. Its translation is CASSIGRAPGELFF.

V usage is TRBV28 and J usage is TRBJ1-2; D may be TRBD1 (6 bases). Per the germline V gene, CDR1 is MDHEN and CDR2 is SYDVKM. V shed 2 bases and J shed 3 bases, with 10 bases lying between them. This CDR3 spans 14 amino acids. The CDR3 DNA reads as TGTGCCAGCAGTTTAAGGGGGGGCTACTATGGCTACACCTTC. It translates to CASSLRGGYYGYTF.

The rearrangement joins TRBV5-1 to TRBJ1-3, with D hard to call. The V end lost 0 bases, the J end lost 0 bases, and 13 bases lay between the germline ends. Germline assignment: CDR1 SGHRS and CDR2 YFSETQ. The CDR3 loop spans 17 amino acids. The CDR3 DNA reads as TGCGCCAGCAGCTTGGAGGCGGCCCGTCTCTCTGGAAACACCATATATTTT. Protein: CASSLEAARLSGNTIYF.

The V call is TRBV5-1, the J call TRBJ2-7; 7 bases are a match to TRBD1. Germline V gene data show CDR1 as SGHRS and CDR2 as YFSETQ. The V segment lost 5 bases and the J segment 5 bases; nucleotides outside the gene matches: 10. The CDR3 runs to 14 residues. The CDR3 here is CASRSGTVVNEQYF. The CDR3 DNA reads TGCGCCAGCAGGTCCGGGACAGTGGTTAACGAGCAGTACTTC.

V and J are TRBV30 and TRBJ2-3; 13 bases line up with TRBD2. This CDR3 is built from 16 residues. Germline V gene data show CDR1 as GTSNPN and CDR2 as SVGIG (reference sequence). J lost 3 bases, V lost 2 bases, and 5 bases had no gene match. The CDR3 bases are TGTGCCTGGAGTCAAGGACTAGCGGGAGCGACAGATACGCAGTATTTT. Encoded protein: CAWSQGLAGATDTQYF.

V gene TRBV11-2 combines with J gene TRBJ1-1; perhaps TRBD1 as D (6 bases). The CDR3 length is 14 residues. The germline V gene encodes CDR1 SGHAT and CDR2 FQNNGV. Trimming took off 5 bases at V and 0 bases at J, with 10 bases between the two ends. In nucleotides, the CDR3 is TGTGCCAGCAGCAAAAACAGGGTGAACACTGAAGCTTTCTTT. Encoded protein: CASSKNRVNTEAFF.

V usage is TRBV19 and J usage is TRBJ2-3, with TRBD1 matching over 7 bases. The CDR3 runs to 16 residues. CDR1 and CDR2 (germline): LNHDA, SQIVND (reference sequence). Losses at the gene ends were 4 bases for V and 0 bases for J; bases not matched to a gene: 7. The DNA for the CDR3 is TGTGCCAGTAGTACCCGGACAGGCTTTAGCACAGATACGCAGTATTTT. Protein sequence: CASSTRTGFSTDTQYF. The variable domain in full, completed from reference TRBV19 and TRBJ2-3, reads DGGITQSPKYLFRKEGQNVTLSCEQNLNHDAMYWYRQDPGQGLRLIYYSQIVNDFQKGDIAEGYSVSREKKESFPLTVTSAQKNPTAFYLCASSTRTGFSTDTQYFGPGTRLTVL.

This clone was picked up one time. Here the CDR3 reads CASSLFLQGRGYTF. The CDR3 DNA follows: TGTGCCAGCAGTTTATTTTTGCAGGGGAGAGGCTACACCTTC. The rearrangement joins TRBV27 to TRBJ1-2, with D tentatively TRBD1 (6 bases). CDR3 length: 14 residues. V lost 1 base and J 8 bases, leaving 14 bases between the germline ends. Germline V gene data show CDR1 as MNHEY and CDR2 as SMNVEV (reference sequence).

The chain has TRBV2 and TRBJ2-3, with a tentative D call TRBD2 (6 bases). Germline lookup yields CDR1 SNHLY and CDR2 FYNNEI. V lost 7 bases to trimming and J lost 0 bases, with 11 bases between them. The CDR3 is 14 residues long. CDR3 residues: CASTLALSTDTQYF. The CDR3 bases are TGTGCCAGCACCCTAGCGCTTAGCACAGATACGCAGTATTTT.